This T cell receptor (beta chain) was obtained from a study of PD-L1 blockade in urothelial cancer. For the study at large: Patients with male sex and bladder-origin urothelial cancer accounted for about 85% of the roughly 30 enrolled. A median approximately 150,000 T cells were found in blood samples.

Time point meaning: pretreatment peripheral blood. Patient disease was locally advanced or metastatic urothelial carcinoma. Turning to this clone: The antigen remains unidentified.

The CDR3 runs 14 residues. Germline values: CDR1 MNHEY, CDR2 SMNVEV (reference sequence). V was trimmed by 0 bases and J by 5 bases, leaving 8 bases between them. Sequencing was performed with immunoSEQ multiplex PCR; in TCRdb, only in-frame clones are kept and a portion is missing. The data contain 60,000 to 70,000 clones, about 86% of them singletons. Study-wide results and caveats: Below-median blood TCR clonality before treatment forecast better survival.

The gene calls are TRBV27 and TRBJ2-1, with D unclear. This TCR derives from a man in his 70s with urothelial cancer. This sample comprised PBMCs, obtained around atezolizumab (anti-PD-L1) treatment. CDR3 loop: CASSLSRGNNEQFF. CDR3 sequence (DNA): TGTGCCAGCAGTTTATCAAGAGGAAACAATGAGCAGTTCTTC.